The 7 T cell receptor beta chains below all came from one sample that was sequenced in a study of cytomegalovirus exposure and HLA in healthy donors (dated by TCRdb to 2015 to 2018). Library preparation employed the immunoSEQ multiplex PCR assay. A mixture of 60 forward primers for TCR Vbeta segments and 13 reverse primers for TCR Jbeta segments was used in the multiplex PCR. The source is immuneACCESS, and TCRdb retained only in-frame sequences with V and J called. Part of the clones is not carried over; for the studies checked, unresolved V genes explain less than half of this, and the remainder is unexplained. For this sample there are some 130,000 clones; nearly 80% appear just once. The ten largest clonotypes hold about 2.2% of the sample. Sequencing input: PBMCs. The source is a man aged 25 to 40 in good health and CMV-seronegative.

As DNA, the CDR3 is TGTGCCGCCGGACAGGGGTCCGGGGAGCTGTTTTTT. This sequence encodes CAAGQGSGELFF. J is TRBJ2-2 and V is TRBV19; 9 bases map to TRBD1. Looked up from germline, CDR1 is LNHDA and CDR2 is SQIVND (reference sequence). The trim removed 11 bases at V and 6 bases at J, leaving 4 bases unmatched. CDR3 size: 12 residues.

Regarding this clone: The junction does not match germline at one end; this may be a read error. This specimen includes other DNA sequences encoding the same CDR3. The V gene is TRBV9, the J gene TRBJ1-1; TRBD1 matches at 11 bases. The CDR3 is 12 residues long. Germline V gene data show CDR1 as SGDLS and CDR2 as YYNGEE. CDR3 protein: CASSGDRGEAFF. The CDR3 bases are TGTGCCAGTAGCGGGGACAGGGGGGAAGCTTTCTTT. The full variable domain, its missing parts supplied by reference TRBV9 and TRBJ1-1, is DSGVTQTPKHLITATGQRVTLRCSPRSGDLSVYWYQQSLDQGLQFLIQYYNGEERAKGNILERFSAQQFPDLHSELNLSSLELGDSALYFCASSGDRGEAFFGQGTRLTVV.

The CDR3 loop is CASLGVAAYNEQFF. The DNA of the CDR3 is TGCGCCTCTTTAGGGGTAGCCGCCTACAATGAGCAGTTCTTC. The chain has TRBV10-2 and TRBJ2-1; D perhaps matches TRBD1 (5 bases). V was shortened by 11 bases and J by 2 bases, with 16 bases between the two germline ends. Germline-derived CDR1 and CDR2 are WSHSY and SAAADI. The CDR3 has 14 amino acids.

This clone was observed once. The chain carries TRBV29-1 and TRBJ2-3, with D perhaps TRBD1 (6 bases). Germline CDR1 SQVTM, CDR2 ANQGSEA. V gave up 7 bases and J gave up 5 bases, with 16 bases separating them. The CDR3 is 13 residues long. CDR3 nucleotides: TGCAGCGCCGGACAGCCCGTGGAAGATACGCAGTATTTT. Translated: CSAGQPVEDTQYF.

V is TRBV6-4 and J is TRBJ2-1; TRBD2 is a possible D gene (6 bases). The germline V and J ends were trimmed by 4 bases and 0 bases, with 13 bases remaining between them. Per the germline V gene, CDR1 is MRHNA and CDR2 is SNTAGT. The CDR3 contains 16 residues. This CDR3 is CASSVGGTSSYNEQFF. The CDR3, as DNA: TGTGCCAGCAGTGTAGGCGGGACGAGCTCCTACAATGAGCAGTTCTTC.

A remark on this clone: The conserved final phenylalanine or tryptophan is absent from the CDR3, which likely points to a read error. This rearrangement joins TRBV4-1 to TRBJ2-7; TRBD2 matches at 14 bases. The CDR3 sequence is 16 residues long. Germline V lookup: CDR1 MGHRA, CDR2 YSYEKL. The J segment lost 9 bases and the V segment lost 4 bases, leaving 11 bases of the junction unmatched. CDR3 sequence: CASSRAPGLAGAGQYL. CDR3 bases: TGCGCCAGCAGCCGGGCGCCGGGACTAGCGGGAGCAGGGCAGTACCTC.

V gene TRBV6-5 combines with J gene TRBJ1-2; no firm D call. Germline V gene data show CDR1 as MNHEY and CDR2 as SVGAGI. The CDR3 length is 14 residues. Trimming stripped 7 bases from V and 10 bases from J, with 22 bases between. The CDR3 region is CASTGSYTNLLYTF. For the CDR3, the DNA is TGTGCCAGCACCGGGTCCTACACTAACCTCCTCTACACCTTC.